This T cell receptor beta chain was sequenced for a study of T-cell reconstitution after alpha-beta-depleted transplantation in children. Points from the study as a whole: There were reportedly several hundred expanded graft clones from which alpha-beta T cells came about two months after transplant. TCRbeta diversity was high at day 60 in some patients (a result of surviving recipient T cells and thymic progenitors). T-cell numbers and diversity, one year after transplant, stemmed largely from T cells that were newly produced.

Unique molecular identifiers were used in preparing the TCRbeta library. One entry per CDR3 protein, called by TCRdb with MiXCR from the PCR reads. The data show approximately 490,000 distinct CDR3 sequences, over 9.5% seen once. The V segment lost 6 bases and the J segment 2 bases; nucleotides outside the gene matches: 4. Germline assignment: CDR1 DFQATT and CDR2 SNEGSKA (reference sequence). The CDR3 contains 12 residues. This clonotype was seen repeatedly, ten times or more. Its antigen is not identified. The TCR comes from a child aged 2 to 10 with inherited bone marrow failure, due to receive a stem cell transplant. The sequencing here drew on PBMCs, taken before TCRalphabeta/CD19-depleted stem cell transplant. This rearrangement joins TRBV20-1 to TRBJ2-7, with 7 nucleotides matching TRBD1. This CDR3 is CSAPGQTYEQYF. CDR3 nucleotides: TGCAGTGCACCGGGACAGACCTACGAGCAGTACTTC.